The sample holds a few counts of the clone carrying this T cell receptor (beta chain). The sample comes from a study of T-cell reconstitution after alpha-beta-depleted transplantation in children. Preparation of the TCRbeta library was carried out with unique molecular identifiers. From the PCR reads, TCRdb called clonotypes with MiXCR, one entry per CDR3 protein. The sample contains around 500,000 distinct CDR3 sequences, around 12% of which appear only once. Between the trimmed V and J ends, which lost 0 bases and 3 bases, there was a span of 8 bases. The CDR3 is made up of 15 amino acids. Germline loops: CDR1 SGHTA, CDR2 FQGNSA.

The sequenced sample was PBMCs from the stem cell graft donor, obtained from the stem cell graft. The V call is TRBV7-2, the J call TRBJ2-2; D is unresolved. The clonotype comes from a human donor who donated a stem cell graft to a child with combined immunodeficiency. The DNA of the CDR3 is TGTGCCAGCAGCTTAGCGTTGTTTGACACCGGGGAGCTGTTTTTT. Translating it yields CASSLALFDTGELFF.